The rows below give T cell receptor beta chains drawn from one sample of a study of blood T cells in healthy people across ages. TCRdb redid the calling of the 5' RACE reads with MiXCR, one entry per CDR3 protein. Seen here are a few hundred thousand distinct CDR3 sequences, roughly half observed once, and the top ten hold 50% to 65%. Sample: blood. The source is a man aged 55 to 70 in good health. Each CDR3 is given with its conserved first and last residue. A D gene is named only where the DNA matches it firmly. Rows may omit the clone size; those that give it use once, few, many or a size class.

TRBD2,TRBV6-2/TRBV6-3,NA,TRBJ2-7,CASRHGTNNEQYF,TGTGCCAGCCGCCACGGGACTAACAATGAGCAGTACTTC
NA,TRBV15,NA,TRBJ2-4,CATSRAGTQAYIQYF,TGTGCCACCAGCAGGGCCGGGACTCAAGCTTACATTCAGTACTTC
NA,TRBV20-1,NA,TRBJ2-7,CSAPRIEGTHEQYF,TGCAGTGCTCCCCGTATTGAGGGGACGCACGAGCAGTACTTC
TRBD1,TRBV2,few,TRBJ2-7,CASSEPPRGTGDYEQYF,TGTGCCAGCAGTGAACCCCCACGGGGGACAGGGGACTACGAGCAGTACTTC
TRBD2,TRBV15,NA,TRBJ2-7,CATSRDPSGRAYEQYF,TGTGCCACCAGCAGAGATCCAAGCGGGAGGGCCTACGAGCAGTACTTC
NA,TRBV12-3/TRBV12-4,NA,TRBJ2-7,CASSLTAGQANEQYF,TGTGCCAGCAGTTTAACGGCAGGTCAAGCCAACGAGCAGTACTTC
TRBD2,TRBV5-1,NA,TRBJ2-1,CASSLIPGLEEQFF,TGCGCCAGCAGCCTTATCCCGGGACTAGAGGAGCAGTTCTTC
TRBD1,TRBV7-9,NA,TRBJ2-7,CASSFRQGYEQYF,TGTGCCAGCAGCTTTCGACAGGGCTACGAGCAGTACTTC
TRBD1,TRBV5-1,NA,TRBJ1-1,CASSKQGIAEAFF,TGCGCCAGCAGCAAACAGGGGATCGCTGAAGCTTTCTTT
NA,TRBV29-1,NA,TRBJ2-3,CSVEGPVSGPDTQYF,TGCAGCGTTGAAGGACCGGTCTCGGGGCCAGATACGCAGTATTTT
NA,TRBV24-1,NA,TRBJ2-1,CATSGLREQVGYEQFF,TGTGCCACCAGTGGTTTGCGGGAACAGGTGGGGTATGAGCAGTTCTTC
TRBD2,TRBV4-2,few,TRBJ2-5,CASSQDRGGMQETQYF,TGTGCCAGCAGCCAAGACCGGGGGGGGATGCAAGAGACCCAGTACTTC
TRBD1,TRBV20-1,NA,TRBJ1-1,CSAPDRVPEAFF,TGCAGTGCTCCCGACAGGGTACCTGAAGCTTTCTTT
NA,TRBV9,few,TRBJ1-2,CASREGVYGYTF,TGTGCCAGCAGGGAAGGGGTATATGGCTACACCTTC
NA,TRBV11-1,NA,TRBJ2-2,CASSHDQGGTGELFF,TGTGCCAGCAGCCACGATCAGGGGGGCACCGGGGAGCTGTTTTTT
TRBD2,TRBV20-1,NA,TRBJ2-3,CSARTSGMGTDTQYF,TGCAGTGCTCGGACTAGCGGGATGGGCACAGATACGCAGTATTTT
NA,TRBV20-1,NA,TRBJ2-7,CSATSYEQYF,TGCAGTGCTACAAGTTACGAGCAGTACTTC
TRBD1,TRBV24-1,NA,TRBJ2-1,CATSDPTENRGTYNEQFF,TGTGCCACCAGTGATCCGACAGAGAACAGGGGGACATACAATGAGCAGTTCTTC
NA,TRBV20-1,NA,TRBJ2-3,CSMAGAASTDTQYF,TGCAGTATGGCTGGGGCAGCTAGCACAGATACGCAGTATTTT
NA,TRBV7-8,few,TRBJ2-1,CASSFGGYSYNEQFF,TGTGCCAGCAGCTTTGGAGGGTATTCCTACAATGAGCAGTTCTTC
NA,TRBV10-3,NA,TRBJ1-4,CAISGHLNEKLFF,TGTGCCATCTCCGGACACCTTAATGAAAAACTGTTTTTT
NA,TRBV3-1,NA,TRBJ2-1,CASSQDRRYEQFF,TGTGCCAGCAGCCAAGATCGGCGGTATGAGCAGTTCTTC
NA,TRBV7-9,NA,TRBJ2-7,CASSLGAGRSHEQYF,TGTGCCAGCAGCTTAGGGGCGGGACGATCCCACGAGCAGTACTTC
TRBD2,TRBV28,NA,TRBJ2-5,CASSPRLAGRQTQYF,TGTGCCAGCAGTCCCAGACTAGCGGGAAGGCAGACCCAGTACTTC